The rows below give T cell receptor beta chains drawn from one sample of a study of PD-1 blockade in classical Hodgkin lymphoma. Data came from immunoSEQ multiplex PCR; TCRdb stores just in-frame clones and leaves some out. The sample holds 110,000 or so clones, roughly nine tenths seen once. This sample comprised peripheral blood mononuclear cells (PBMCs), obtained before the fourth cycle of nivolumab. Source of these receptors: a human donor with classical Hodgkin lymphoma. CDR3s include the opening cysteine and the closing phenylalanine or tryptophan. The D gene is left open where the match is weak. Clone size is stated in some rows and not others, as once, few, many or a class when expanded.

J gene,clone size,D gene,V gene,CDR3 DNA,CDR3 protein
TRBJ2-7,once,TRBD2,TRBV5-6,TGTGCCAGCAGCTCCCCAGGGCTAGCGGCTCCCTACGAGCAGTACTTC,CASSSPGLAAPYEQYF
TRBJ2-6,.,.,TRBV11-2,TGTGCCAGCAGCTCGGGACATGGGGCCAACGTCCTGACTTTC,CASSSGHGANVLTF
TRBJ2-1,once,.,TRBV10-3,TGTGCCATCAATGAGGGAGGTATGGCCTACAATGAGCAGTTCTTC,CAINEGGMAYNEQFF
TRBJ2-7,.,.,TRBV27,TGTGCCAGCAGCCGTAAGTTTGGCAGGAACGAGCAGTACTTC,CASSRKFGRNEQYF
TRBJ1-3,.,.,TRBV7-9,TGTGCCAGTGTTCCCAAACAGGACTCCTCTGGAAACACCATATATTTT,CASVPKQDSSGNTIYF
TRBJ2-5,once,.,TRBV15,TGTGCCACCAGCAGAGATAACAGTAAAGAGACCCAGTACTTC,CATSRDNSKETQYF
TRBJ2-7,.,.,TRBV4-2,TGTGCCAGCAGCCAAGACGACTCGCAGGGGTACGAGCAGTACTTC,CASSQDDSQGYEQYF
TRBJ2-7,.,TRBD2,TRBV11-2,TGTGCCAGCAGCTTAACTGTCGGGGGGAACTACGAGCAGTACTTC,CASSLTVGGNYEQYF
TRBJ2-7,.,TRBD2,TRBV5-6,TGTGCCAGCAGCATTAGCGGGACCTCCTACGAGCAGTACTTC,CASSISGTSYEQYF
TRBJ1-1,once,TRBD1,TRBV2,TGTGCCAGCATCCGGGACAGGAACACTGAAGCTTTCTTT,CASIRDRNTEAFF
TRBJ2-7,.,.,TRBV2,TGTGCCAGCAGACTATCCGAGCAGTACTTC,CASRLSEQYF
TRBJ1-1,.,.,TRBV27,TGTGCCAGCAGGGATGGCACTGAAGCTTTCTTT,CASRDGTEAFF
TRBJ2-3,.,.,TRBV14,TGTGCCAGCAGCCCGGGACCACAACCGGATACGCAGTATTTT,CASSPGPQPDTQYF
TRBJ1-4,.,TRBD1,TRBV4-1,TGCGCCAGCAGCCAAACTCGGGACAGATTAACTAATGAAAAACTGTTTTTT,CASSQTRDRLTNEKLFF
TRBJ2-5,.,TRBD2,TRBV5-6,TGTGCCAGCAGCTTGACCCCCGGGACTAGCGGGAGGCAAGGGGAGACCCAGTACTTC,CASSLTPGTSGRQGETQYF
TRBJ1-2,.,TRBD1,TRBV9,TGTGCCAGCAGCGCGGCCGGGACAGGAGTTGGCTACACCTTC,CASSAAGTGVGYTF
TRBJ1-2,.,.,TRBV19,TGTGCCAGTAGTATACCGGGGTCCTATGGCTACACCTTC,CASSIPGSYGYTF
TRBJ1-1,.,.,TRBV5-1,TGCGCCAGCAGGTCAGGGGTGAACACTGAAGCTTTCTTT,CASRSGVNTEAFF
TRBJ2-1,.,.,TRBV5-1,TGCGCCAGCAGCCCGGACACTCGCGGCTCCTACAATGAGCAGTTCTTC,CASSPDTRGSYNEQFF
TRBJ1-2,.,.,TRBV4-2,TGTGCCAGCAGCCAAATCCCCGGATCCTATGGCTACACCTTC,CASSQIPGSYGYTF
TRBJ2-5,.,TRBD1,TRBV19,TGTGCCAGTAGTACCGGACAGGGCTTGCGGGAGACCCAGTACTTC,CASSTGQGLRETQYF
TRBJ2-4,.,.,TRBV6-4,TGTGCCAGCCGAGAGGGGAACATTCAGTACTTC,CASREGNIQYF
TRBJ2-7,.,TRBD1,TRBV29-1,TGCAGCGTTGAAGGAGACAGGGGGAGGAACGAGCAGTACTTC,CSVEGDRGRNEQYF
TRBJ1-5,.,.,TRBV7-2,TGTGCCAGCAGCTTAGCTCTGACAGGCACCCCTGGGCAGCCCCAGCATTTT,CASSLALTGTPGQPQHF
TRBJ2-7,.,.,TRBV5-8,TGTGCCAGCAGCTTAGTTTTCGGGGACGAGCAGTACTTC,CASSLVFGDEQYF
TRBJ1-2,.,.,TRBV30,TGTGCCTGGAGTCTCTCCACTTTAGGCTACACCTTC,CAWSLSTLGYTF
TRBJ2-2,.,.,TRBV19,TGTGCCAGTAGTATAGGGGGGCACACCGGGGAGCTGTTTTTT,CASSIGGHTGELFF
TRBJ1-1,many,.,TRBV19,TGTGCCAGTAGTATAGAGAGGGGAGCTGCTGAAGCTTTCTTT,CASSIERGAAEAFF
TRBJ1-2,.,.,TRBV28,TGTGCCAGCAGGAGGGACGACTATGGCTACACCTTC,CASRRDDYGYTF
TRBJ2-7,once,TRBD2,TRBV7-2,TGTGCCAGCAGCTTAGGGCGGCTAGCGGGAATCTACGAGCAGTACTTC,CASSLGRLAGIYEQYF
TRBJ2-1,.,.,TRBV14,TGTGCCAGCAGCCAAGTTATAGGACTTCCTAGCGATGAGCAGTTCTTC,CASSQVIGLPSDEQFF
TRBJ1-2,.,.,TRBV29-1,TGCAGCGTGGCTGGGGCGCAGGATGGCTACACCTTC,CSVAGAQDGYTF
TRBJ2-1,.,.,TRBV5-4,TGTGCCAGCAGCTCCAGCGGTTCCTACAATGAGCAGTTCTTC,CASSSSGSYNEQFF
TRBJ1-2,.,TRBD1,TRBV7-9,TGTGCCAGCAGCTCGGACTTACCGGGACAGGGTCTGGGGGGCTACACCTTC,CASSSDLPGQGLGGYTF
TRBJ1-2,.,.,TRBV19,TGTGCCAGTACTCCCAACCAAGATCGGGACTATGGCTACACCTTC,CASTPNQDRDYGYTF